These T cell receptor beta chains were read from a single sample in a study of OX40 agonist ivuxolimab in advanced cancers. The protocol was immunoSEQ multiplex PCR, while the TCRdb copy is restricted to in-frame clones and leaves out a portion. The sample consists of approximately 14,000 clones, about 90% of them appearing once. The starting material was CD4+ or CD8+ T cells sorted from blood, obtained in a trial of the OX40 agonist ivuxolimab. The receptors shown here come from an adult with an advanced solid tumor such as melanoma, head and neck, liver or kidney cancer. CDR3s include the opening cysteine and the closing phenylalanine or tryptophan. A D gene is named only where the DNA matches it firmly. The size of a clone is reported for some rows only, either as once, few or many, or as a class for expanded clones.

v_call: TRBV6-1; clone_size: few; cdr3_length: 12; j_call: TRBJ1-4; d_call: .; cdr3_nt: TGTGCCAGCACAGGGATTAATGAAAAACTGTTTTTT; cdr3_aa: CASTGINEKLFF
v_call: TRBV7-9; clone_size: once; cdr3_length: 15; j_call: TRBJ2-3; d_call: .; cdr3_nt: TGTGCCAGCAGCTTGAGTGGGAGCCACACAGATACGCAGTATTTT; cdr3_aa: CASSLSGSHTDTQYF
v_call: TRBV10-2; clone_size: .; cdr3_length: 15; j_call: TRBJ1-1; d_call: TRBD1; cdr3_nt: TGCGCCAGCAGTGAGACTACAGGGGGCGTAACTGAAGCTTTCTTT; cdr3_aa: CASSETTGGVTEAFF
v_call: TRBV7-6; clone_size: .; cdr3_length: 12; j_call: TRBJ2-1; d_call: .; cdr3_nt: TGTGCCAGCAGCTTACAAGGGAATGAGCAGTTCTTC; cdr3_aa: CASSLQGNEQFF
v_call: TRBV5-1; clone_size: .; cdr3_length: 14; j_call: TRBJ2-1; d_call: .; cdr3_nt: TGCGCCAGCAGCGATATGGGACCCCACAATGAGCAGTTCTTC; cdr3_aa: CASSDMGPHNEQFF
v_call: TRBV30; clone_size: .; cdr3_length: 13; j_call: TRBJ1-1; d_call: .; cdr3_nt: TGTGCCTGGAGTGTACTGGGGGGCACTGAAGCTTTCTTT; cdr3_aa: CAWSVLGGTEAFF
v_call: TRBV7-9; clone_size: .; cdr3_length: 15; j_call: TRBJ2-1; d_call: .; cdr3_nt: TGTGCCAGCAGCTCCGTGACTAGTTTCTACAATGAGCAGTTCTTC; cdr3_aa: CASSSVTSFYNEQFF
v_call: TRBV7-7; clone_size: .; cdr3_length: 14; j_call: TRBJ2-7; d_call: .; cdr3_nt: TGTGCCAGCAGCTTATGGGTCGGCTCCTACGAGCAGTACTTC; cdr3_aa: CASSLWVGSYEQYF
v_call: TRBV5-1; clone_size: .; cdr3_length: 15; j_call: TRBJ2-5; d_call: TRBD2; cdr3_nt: TGCGCCAGCAGCACCTGGACTAGCGGGAGTGAGACCCAGTACTTC; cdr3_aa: CASSTWTSGSETQYF
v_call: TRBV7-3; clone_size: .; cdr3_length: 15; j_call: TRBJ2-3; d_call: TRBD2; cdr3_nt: TGTGCCAGCAGCTTAGCGGGGAGGGGCACAGATACGCAGTATTTT; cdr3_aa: CASSLAGRGTDTQYF
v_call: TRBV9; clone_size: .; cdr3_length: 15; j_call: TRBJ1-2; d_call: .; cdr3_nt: TGTGCCAGCAGCTCAGGTGGCGGTGACAGCTATGGCTACACCTTC; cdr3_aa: CASSSGGGDSYGYTF
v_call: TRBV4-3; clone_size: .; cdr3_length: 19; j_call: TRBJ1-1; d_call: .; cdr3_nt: TGCGCCAGCAGTCACACCTTTCGGCGGGCCGTTGATGATGGGACTGAAGCTTTCTTT; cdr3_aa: CASSHTFRRAVDDGTEAFF
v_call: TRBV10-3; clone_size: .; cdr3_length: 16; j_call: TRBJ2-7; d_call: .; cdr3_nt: TGTGCCATCAGTGAGAGGGGGGGGACACCAGCTCGGGAGCAGTACTTC; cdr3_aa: CAISERGGTPAREQYF
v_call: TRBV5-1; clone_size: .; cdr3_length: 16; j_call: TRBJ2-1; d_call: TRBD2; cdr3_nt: TGCGCCAGCAGCTGGCCGACTAGCGGGAGCGGTAATGAGCAGTTCTTC; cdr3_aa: CASSWPTSGSGNEQFF
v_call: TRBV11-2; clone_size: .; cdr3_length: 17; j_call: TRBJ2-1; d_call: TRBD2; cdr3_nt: TGTGCCAGCAGCTTAGCGGGTAGCGGGGTCTCCTACAATGAGCAGTTCTTC; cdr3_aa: CASSLAGSGVSYNEQFF
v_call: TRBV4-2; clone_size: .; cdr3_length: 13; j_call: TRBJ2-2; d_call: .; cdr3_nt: TGTGCCAGCAGCCAAGGCGGCACCGGGGAGCTGTTTTTT; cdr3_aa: CASSQGGTGELFF
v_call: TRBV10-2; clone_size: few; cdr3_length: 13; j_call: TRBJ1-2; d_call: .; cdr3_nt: TGCGCCAGCAGTGAGGGGGTTAACTATGGCTACACCTTC; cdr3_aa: CASSEGVNYGYTF
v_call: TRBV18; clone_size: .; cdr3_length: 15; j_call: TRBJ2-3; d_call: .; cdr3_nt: TGTGCCAGCTCACCTCTAGCGACCTACACAGATACGCAGTATTTT; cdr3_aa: CASSPLATYTDTQYF
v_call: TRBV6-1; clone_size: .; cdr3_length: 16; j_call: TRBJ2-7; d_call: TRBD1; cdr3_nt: TGTGCCAGCAGTGAAGCTTGGACAGGGGTTTATTACGAGCAGTACTTC; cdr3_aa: CASSEAWTGVYYEQYF
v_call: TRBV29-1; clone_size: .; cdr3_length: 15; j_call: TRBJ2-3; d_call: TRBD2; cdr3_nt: TGCAGCGTTGAAGAAACGGGAGGGCCAACAGATACGCAGTATTTT; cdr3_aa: CSVEETGGPTDTQYF
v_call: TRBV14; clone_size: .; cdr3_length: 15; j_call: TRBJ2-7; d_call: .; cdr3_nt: TGTGCCAGCAGCCAGATAGACAGCCGACTCTACGAGCAGTACTTC; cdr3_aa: CASSQIDSRLYEQYF
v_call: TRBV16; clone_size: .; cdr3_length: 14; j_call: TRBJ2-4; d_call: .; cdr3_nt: TGTGCCAGCAGCCAATCGAACTGGGGAAACATTCAGTACTTC; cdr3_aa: CASSQSNWGNIQYF
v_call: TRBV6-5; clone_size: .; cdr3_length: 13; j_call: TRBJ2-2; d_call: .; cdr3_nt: TGTGCCAGCAGTTATTACAGGTCCGGGGAGCTGTTTTTT; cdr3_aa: CASSYYRSGELFF
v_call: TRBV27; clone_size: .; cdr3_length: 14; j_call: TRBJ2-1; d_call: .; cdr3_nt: TGTGCCAGCAGTGTTCAGGGGCGGTACAATGAGCAGTTCTTC; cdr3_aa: CASSVQGRYNEQFF
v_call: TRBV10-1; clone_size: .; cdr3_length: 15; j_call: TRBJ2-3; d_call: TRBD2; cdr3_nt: TGCGCCAGCAGTGATACTAGCGGGACCACAGATACGCAGTATTTT; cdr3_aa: CASSDTSGTTDTQYF
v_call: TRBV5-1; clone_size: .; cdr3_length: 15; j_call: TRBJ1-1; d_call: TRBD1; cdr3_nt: TGCGCCAGCAGCGGACAGGGTTCGGTGAACACTGAAGCTTTCTTT; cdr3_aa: CASSGQGSVNTEAFF
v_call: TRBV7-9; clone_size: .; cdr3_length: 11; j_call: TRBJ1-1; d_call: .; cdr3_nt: TGTGCCAGCAGCTTCAGGGGCGAAGCTTTCTTT; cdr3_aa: CASSFRGEAFF
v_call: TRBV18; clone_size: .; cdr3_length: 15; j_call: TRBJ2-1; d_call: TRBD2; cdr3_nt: TGTGCCAGCTCACCACCGGTGTACGGGAGGCAGCAACAGTTCTTC; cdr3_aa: CASSPPVYGRQQQFF
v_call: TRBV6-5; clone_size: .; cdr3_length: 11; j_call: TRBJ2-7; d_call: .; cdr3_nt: TGTGCCAGCAGGGAGGGACAGTACTGGTACTTC; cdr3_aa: CASREGQYWYF
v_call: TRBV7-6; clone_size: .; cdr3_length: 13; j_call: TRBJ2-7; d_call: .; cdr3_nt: TGTGCCAGCAGCTTAGCGGGAGTAAGGGAGCAGTACTTC; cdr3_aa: CASSLAGVREQYF
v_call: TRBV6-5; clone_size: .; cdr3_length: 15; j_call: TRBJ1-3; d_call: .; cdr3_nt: TGTGCCAGCAGTTACATTCATCCTTCTGGAAACACCATATATTTT; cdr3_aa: CASSYIHPSGNTIYF
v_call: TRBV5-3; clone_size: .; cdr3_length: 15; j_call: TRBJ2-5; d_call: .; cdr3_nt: TGTGCCAGCAGCTTATGGGGGGGCCGAGCGGAGACCCAGTACTTC; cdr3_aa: CASSLWGGRAETQYF
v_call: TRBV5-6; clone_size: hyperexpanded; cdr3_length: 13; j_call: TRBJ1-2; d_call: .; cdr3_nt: TGTGCCAGCAGATCGACAGGCCACTATGGCTACACCTTC; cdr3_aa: CASRSTGHYGYTF
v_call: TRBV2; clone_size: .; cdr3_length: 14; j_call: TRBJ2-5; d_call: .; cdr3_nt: TGTGCCAGCAGTGATCGTATAGGGGGAGAGACCCAGTACTTC; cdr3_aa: CASSDRIGGETQYF
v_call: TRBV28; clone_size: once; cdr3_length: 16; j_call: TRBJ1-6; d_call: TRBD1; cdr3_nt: TGTGCCAGCGTCCGGCGGGACAGGGTGGATAATTCACCCCTCCACTTT; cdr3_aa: CASVRRDRVDNSPLHF
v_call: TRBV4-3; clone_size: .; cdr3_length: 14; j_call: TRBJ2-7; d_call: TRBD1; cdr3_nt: TGCGCCAGCAGCCCCGGGACAGGGTTCTACGAGCAGTACTTC; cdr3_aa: CASSPGTGFYEQYF
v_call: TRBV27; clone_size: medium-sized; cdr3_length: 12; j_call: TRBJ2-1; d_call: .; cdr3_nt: TGTGCCAGCAGTTTCGGGGGTAGGGAGCAGTTCTTC; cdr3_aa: CASSFGGREQFF
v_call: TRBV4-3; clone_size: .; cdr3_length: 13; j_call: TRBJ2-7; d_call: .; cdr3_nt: TGCGCCAGCAGCCAAGGGCAGCGAGGCGAGCAGTACTTC; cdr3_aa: CASSQGQRGEQYF
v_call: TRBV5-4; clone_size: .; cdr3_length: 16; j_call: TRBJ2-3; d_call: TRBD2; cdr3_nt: TGTGCCAGCAGTGGTAGCGGGGGGTCCTATGGCGATACGCAGTATTTT; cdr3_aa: CASSGSGGSYGDTQYF
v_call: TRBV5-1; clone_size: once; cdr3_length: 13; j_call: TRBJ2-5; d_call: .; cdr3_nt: TGCGCCAGCAGCTTGCCTAGCCAAGAGACCCAGTACTTC; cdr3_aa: CASSLPSQETQYF
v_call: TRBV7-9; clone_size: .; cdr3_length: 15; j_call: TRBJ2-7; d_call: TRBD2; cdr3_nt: TGTGCCAGCAGCCAGTCTAGCGGGAGACGGGACGAGCAGTACTTC; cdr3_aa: CASSQSSGRRDEQYF
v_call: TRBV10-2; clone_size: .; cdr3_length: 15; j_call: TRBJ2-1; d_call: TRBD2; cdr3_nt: TGCGCCAGCACCCGCGTGGGGCGGGAGGATTATGAGCAGTTCTTC; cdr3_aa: CASTRVGREDYEQFF
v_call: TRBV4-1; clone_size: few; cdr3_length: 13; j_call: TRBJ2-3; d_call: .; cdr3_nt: TGCGCCAGCACCAGGGGCTTGACAGATACGCAGTATTTT; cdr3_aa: CASTRGLTDTQYF
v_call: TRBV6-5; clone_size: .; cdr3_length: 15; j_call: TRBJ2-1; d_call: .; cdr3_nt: TGTGCCAGCAGTTACTCGATTGGGACTGATAATGAGCAGTTCTTC; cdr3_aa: CASSYSIGTDNEQFF
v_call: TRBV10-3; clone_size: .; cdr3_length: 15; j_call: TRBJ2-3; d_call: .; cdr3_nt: TGTGCCATCAGTGAGACTCCCTCTAGCACAGATACGCAGTATTTT; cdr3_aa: CAISETPSSTDTQYF
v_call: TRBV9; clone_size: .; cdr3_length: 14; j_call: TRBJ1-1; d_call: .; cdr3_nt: TGTGCCAGCAGCGTCGGCGAGGCCCACACTGAAGCTTTCTTT; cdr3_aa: CASSVGEAHTEAFF
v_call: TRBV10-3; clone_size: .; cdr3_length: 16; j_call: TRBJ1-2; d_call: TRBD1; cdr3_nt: TGTGCCATCAGTAAGGACAGGGAGGGATCTGACTATGGCTACACCTTC; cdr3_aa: CAISKDREGSDYGYTF
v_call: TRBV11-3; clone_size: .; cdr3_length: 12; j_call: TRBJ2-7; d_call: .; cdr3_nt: TGTGCCAGCAGCTTAGACCGATACGAGCAGTACTTC; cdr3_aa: CASSLDRYEQYF
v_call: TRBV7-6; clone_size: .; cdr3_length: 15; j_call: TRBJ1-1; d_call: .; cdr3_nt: TGTGCCAGCAGCTTAGCTGCGGAGAAGAACACTGAAGCTTTCTTT; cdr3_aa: CASSLAAEKNTEAFF
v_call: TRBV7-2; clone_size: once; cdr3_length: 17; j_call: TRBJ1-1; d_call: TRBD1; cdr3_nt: TGTGCCAGCAGCCCCCGGGGGAGGGGGCATGGAGACACTGAAGCTTTCTTT; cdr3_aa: CASSPRGRGHGDTEAFF
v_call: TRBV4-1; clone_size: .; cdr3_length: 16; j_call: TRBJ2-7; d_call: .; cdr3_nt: TGCGCCAGCAGCCAAGATCGCAGGCCTTTTTCCTACGAGCAGTACTTC; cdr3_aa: CASSQDRRPFSYEQYF
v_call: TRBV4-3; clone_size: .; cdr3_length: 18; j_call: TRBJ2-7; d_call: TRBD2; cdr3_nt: TGCGCCAGCAGCCAAGATTCTTCCACGGGGGGGCTCGCCTACGAGCAGTACTTC; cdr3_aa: CASSQDSSTGGLAYEQYF